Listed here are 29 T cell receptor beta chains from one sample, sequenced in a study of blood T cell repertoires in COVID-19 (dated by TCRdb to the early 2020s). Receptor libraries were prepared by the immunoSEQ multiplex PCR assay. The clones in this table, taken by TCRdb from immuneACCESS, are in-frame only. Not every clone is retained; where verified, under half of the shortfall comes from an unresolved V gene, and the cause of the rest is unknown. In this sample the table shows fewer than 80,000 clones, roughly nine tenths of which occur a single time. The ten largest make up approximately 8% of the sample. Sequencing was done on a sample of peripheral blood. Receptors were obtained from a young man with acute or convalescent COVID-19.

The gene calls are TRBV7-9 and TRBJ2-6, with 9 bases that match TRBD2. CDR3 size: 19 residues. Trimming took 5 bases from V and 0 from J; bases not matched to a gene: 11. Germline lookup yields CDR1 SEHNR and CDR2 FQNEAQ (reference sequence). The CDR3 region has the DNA TGTGCCAGCAGCGCCAAACTAGCGGGCTCGCTCTCTGGGGCCAACGTCCTGACTTTC. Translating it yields CASSAKLAGSLSGANVLTF. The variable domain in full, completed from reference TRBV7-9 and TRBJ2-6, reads DTGVSQNPRHKITKRGQNVTFRCDPISEHNRLYWYRQTLGQGPEFLTYFQNEAQLEKSRLLSDRFSAERPKGSFSTLEIQRTEQGDSAMYLCASSAKLAGSLSGANVLTFGAGSRLTVL.

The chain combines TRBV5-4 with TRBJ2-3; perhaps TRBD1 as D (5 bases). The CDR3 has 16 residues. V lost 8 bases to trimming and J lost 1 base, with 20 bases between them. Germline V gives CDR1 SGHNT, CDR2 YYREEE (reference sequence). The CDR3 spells CASSRRDGTGTDTQYF. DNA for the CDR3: TGTGCCAGTTCTCGCAGGGATGGTACGGGCACAGATACGCAGTATTTT.

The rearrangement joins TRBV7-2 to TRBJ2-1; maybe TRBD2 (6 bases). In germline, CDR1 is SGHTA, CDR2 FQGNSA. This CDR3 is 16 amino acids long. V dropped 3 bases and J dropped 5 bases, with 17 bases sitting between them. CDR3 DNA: TGTGCCAGCAGCTTTACGACCCGGATAGCGGACAATGAGCAGTTCTTC. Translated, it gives CASSFTTRIADNEQFF. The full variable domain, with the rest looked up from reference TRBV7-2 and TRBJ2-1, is GAGVSQSPSNKVTEKGKDVELRCDPISGHTALYWYRQSLGQGLEFLIYFQGNSAPDKSGLPSDRFSAERTGGSVSTLTIQRTQQEDSAVYLCASSFTTRIADNEQFFGPGTRLTVL.

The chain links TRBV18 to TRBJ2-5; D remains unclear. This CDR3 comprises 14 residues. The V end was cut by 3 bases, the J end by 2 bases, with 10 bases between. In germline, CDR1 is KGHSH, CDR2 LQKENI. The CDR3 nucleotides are TGTGCCAGCTCACCCCCGATACATCAAGAGACCCAGTACTTC. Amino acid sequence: CASSPPIHQETQYF.

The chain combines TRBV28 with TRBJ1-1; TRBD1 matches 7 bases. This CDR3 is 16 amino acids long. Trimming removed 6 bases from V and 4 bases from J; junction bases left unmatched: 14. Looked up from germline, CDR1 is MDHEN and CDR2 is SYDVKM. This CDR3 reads CASRNRRGTAGTEAFF. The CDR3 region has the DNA TGTGCCAGCAGAAACCGAAGAGGGACAGCCGGCACTGAAGCTTTCTTT.

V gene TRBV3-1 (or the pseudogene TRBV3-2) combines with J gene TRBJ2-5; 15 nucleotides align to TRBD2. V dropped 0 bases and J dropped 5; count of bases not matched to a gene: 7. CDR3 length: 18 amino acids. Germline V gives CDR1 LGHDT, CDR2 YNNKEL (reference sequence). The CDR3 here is CASSQDGTSGRWGETQYF. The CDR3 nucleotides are TGTGCCAGCAGCCAAGATGGGACTAGCGGGAGGTGGGGGGAGACCCAGTACTTC.

CDR3 residues: CASTQDFNGNTIYF. CDR3 DNA: TGCGCCAGCACCCAGGACTTTAATGGAAACACCATATATTTT. The chain joins TRBV5-1 to TRBJ1-3, with D uncertain. CDR3 length equals 14 residues. Germline V gives CDR1 SGHRS, CDR2 YFSETQ. Trimming shortened V by 6 bases and J by 3 bases, and 13 bases separated the two germline ends.

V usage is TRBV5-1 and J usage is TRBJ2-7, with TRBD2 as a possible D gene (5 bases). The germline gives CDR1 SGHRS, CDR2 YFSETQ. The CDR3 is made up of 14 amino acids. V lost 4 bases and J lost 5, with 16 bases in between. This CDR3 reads CASSGGRVGDEQYF. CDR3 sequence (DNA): TGCGCCAGCAGCGGCGGGCGGGTTGGGGACGAGCAGTACTTC.

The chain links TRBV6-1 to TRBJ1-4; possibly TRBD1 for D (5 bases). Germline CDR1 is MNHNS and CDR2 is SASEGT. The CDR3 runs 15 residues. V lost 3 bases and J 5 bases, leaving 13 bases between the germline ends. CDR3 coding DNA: TGTGCCAGCAGTGATTCGGACACGAGGAATGAAAAACTGTTTTTT. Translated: CASSDSDTRNEKLFF.

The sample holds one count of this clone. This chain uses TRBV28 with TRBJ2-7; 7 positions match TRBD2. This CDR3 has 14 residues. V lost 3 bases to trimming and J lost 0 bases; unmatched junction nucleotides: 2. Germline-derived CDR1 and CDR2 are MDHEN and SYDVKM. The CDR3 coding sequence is TGTGCCAGCAGTTTCGGCGGGAGCTCCTACGAGCAGTACTTC. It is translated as CASSFGGSSYEQYF.

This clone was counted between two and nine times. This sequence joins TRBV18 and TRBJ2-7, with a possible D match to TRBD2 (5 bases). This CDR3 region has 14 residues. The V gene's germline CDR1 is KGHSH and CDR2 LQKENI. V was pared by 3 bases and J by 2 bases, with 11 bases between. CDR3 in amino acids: CASSPHGVAYEQYF. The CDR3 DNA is TGTGCCAGCTCACCTCACGGGGTAGCCTACGAGCAGTACTTC.

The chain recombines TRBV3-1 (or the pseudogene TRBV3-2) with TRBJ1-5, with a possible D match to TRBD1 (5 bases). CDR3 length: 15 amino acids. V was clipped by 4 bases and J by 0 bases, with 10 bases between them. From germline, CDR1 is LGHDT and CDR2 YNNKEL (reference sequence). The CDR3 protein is CASSPTAPSNQPQHF. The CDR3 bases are TGTGCCAGCAGCCCGACAGCCCCTAGCAATCAGCCCCAGCATTTT.

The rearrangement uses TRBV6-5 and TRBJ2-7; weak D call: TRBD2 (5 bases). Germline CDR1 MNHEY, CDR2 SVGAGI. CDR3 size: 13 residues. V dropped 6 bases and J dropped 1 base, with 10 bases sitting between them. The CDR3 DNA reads TGTGCCAGCAGAATTCGAGGGTCCTACGAGCAGTACTTC. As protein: CASRIRGSYEQYF.

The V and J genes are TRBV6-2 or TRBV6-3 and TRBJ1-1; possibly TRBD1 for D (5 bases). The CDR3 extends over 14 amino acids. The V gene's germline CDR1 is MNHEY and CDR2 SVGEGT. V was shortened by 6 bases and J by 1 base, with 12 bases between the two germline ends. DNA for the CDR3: TGTGCCAGCAGCTCAAACACAGGGAACACTGAAGCTTTCTTT. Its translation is CASSSNTGNTEAFF.

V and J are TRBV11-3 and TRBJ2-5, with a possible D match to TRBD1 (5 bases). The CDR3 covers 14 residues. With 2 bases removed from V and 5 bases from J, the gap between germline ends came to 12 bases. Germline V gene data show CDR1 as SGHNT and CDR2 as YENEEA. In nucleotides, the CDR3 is TGTGCCAGCAGCTTATCCCACAGGTCCGAGACCCAGTACTTC. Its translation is CASSLSHRSETQYF.

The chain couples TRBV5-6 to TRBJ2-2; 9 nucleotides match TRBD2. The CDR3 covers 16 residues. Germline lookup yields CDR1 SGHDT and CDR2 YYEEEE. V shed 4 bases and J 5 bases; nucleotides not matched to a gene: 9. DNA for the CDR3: TGTGCCAGCAGCGAGAGGGCGGGAGGGAGGACCGGGGAGCTGTTTTTT. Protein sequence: CASSERAGGRTGELFF.

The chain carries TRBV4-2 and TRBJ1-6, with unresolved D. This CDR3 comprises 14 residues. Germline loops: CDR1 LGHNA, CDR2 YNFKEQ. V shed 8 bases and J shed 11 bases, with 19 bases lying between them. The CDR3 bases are TGTGCCAGCGGTCTTTTGAGGTCTGCGGCACCCCTCCACTTT. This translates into CASGLLRSAAPLHF.

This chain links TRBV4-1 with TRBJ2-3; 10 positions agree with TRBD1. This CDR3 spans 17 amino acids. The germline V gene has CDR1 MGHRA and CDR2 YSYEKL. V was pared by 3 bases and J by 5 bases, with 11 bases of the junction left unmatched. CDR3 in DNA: TGCGCCAGCAGCCACCCCTACGACAGGGGGCTTAGAGATACGCAGTATTTT. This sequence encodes CASSHPYDRGLRDTQYF.

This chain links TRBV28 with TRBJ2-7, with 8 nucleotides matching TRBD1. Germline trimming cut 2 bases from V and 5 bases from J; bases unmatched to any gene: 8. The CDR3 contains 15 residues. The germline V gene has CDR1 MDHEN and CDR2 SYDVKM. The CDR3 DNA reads TGTGCCAGCAGTTTACAAAGGACAGGGTGGGACGAGCAGTACTTC. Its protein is CASSLQRTGWDEQYF.

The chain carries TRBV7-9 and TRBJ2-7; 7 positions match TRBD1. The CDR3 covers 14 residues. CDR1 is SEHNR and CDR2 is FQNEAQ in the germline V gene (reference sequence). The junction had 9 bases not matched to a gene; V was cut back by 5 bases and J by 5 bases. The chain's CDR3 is CASSHRDRSDEQYF. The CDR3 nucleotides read TGTGCCAGCAGCCACCGGGACAGAAGCGACGAGCAGTACTTC. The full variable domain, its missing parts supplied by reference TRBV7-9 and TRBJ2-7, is DTGVSQNPRHKITKRGQNVTFRCDPISEHNRLYWYRQTLGQGPEFLTYFQNEAQLEKSRLLSDRFSAERPKGSFSTLEIQRTEQGDSAMYLCASSHRDRSDEQYFGPGTRLTVT.

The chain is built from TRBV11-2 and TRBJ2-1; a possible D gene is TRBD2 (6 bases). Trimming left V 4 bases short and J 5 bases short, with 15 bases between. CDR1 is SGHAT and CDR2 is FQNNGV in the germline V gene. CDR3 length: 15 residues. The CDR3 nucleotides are TGTGCCAGCAGCTCCTCTTCCGGGGGTAACAATGAGCAGTTCTTC. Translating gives CASSSSSGGNNEQFF.

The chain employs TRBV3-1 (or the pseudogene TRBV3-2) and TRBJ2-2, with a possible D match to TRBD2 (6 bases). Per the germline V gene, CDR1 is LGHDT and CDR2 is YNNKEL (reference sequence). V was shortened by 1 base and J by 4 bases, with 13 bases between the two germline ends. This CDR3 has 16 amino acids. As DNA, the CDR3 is TGTGCCAGCAGCCAAGCGGGTTACGGGGGCACCGGGGAGCTGTTTTTT. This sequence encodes CASSQAGYGGTGELFF.

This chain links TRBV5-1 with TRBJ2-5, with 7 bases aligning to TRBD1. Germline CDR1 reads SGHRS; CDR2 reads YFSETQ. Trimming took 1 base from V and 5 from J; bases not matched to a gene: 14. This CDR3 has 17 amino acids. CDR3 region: CASSLLTLRGQRETQYF. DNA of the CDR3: TGCGCCAGCAGCTTGCTTACTCTGAGGGGGCAGAGGGAGACCCAGTACTTC.

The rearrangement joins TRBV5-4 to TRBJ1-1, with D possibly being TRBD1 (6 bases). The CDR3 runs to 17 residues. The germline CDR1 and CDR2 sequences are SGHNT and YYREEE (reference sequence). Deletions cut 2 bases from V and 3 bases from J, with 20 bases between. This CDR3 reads CASSLRPPDSADTEAFF. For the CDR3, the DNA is TGTGCCAGCAGCTTACGCCCCCCGGACAGTGCGGACACTGAAGCTTTCTTT.

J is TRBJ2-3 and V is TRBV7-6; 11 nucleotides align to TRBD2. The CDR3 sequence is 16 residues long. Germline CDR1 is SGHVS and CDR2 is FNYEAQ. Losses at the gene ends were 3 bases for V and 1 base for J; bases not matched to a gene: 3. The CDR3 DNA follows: TGTGCCAGCAGCTTGACTAGCGGGGTACGCACAGATACGCAGTATTTT. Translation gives CASSLTSGVRTDTQYF.

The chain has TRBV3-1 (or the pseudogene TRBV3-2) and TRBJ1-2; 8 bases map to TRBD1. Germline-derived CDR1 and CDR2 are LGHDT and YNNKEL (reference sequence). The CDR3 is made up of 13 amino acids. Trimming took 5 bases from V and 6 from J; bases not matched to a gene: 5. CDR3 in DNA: TGTGCCAGCAGCGGACAGGGAGTCCATGGCTACACCTTC. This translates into CASSGQGVHGYTF.

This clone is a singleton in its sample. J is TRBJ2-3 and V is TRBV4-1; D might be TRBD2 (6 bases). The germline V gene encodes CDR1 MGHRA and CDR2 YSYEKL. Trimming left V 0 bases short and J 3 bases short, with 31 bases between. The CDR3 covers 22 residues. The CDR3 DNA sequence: TGCGCCAGCAGCCAAGACGGGTCTGACGCCCCTCCGGGAGTGAGGTGGACAGATACGCAGTATTTT. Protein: CASSQDGSDAPPGVRWTDTQYF.

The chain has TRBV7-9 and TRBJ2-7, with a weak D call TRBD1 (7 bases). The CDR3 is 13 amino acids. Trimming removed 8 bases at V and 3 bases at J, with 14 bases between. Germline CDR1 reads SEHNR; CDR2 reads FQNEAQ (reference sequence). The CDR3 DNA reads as TGTGCCAGCGCCCCAGGGGGGTTCTACGAGCAGTACTTC. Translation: CASAPGGFYEQYF.

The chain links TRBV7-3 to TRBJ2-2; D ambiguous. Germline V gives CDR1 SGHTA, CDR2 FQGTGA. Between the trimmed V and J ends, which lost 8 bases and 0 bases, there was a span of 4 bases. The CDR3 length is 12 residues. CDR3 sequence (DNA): TGTGCCAGCGGAGCGAACACCGGGGAGCTGTTTTTT. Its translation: CASGANTGELFF.